The 4 T cell receptor beta chains given below trace back to one sample, sequenced in a study of blood T cell repertoires in COVID-19. Method: immunoSEQ multiplex PCR; TCRdb's copy keeps in-frame clones and lacks some. Here the sample spans around 250,000 clones, 86% being singletons. The sample taken for sequencing was peripheral blood. Receptors originate from a man aged 25 to 40 who had recovered from COVID-19.

About this clone: Other DNA variants within this sample encode the same CDR3. The V gene is TRBV6-5, the J gene TRBJ1-1, with TRBD1 as a possible D gene (5 bases). The CDR3 has 13 residues. Germline CDR1 is MNHEY and CDR2 is SVGAGI. With 6 bases removed from V and 1 base from J, the gap between germline ends came to 9 bases. CDR3 amino acids: CASSRDRNTEAFF. For the CDR3, the DNA is TGTGCCAGCAGCAGAGACAGGAACACTGAAGCTTTCTTT.

J is TRBJ1-1 and V is TRBV19; D unclear. V was cut by 0 bases and J by 5 bases, with 10 bases left in between. CDR1 and CDR2 (germline): LNHDA, SQIVND (reference sequence). The CDR3 is made up of 14 amino acids. CDR3 sequence (DNA): TGTGCCAGTAGTATAGATCGTCAGGTAACTGAAGCTTTCTTT. This gives the protein CASSIDRQVTEAFF.

This chain links TRBV18 with TRBJ1-1; no reliable D call. Germline CDR1 reads KGHSH; CDR2 reads LQKENI. This CDR3 has 11 residues. The ends were cut back, 6 bases at V and 3 bases at J, with 5 bases in the middle. In nucleotides, the CDR3 is TGTGCCAGCTCCCGGGACACTGAAGCTTTCTTT. It specifies CASSRDTEAFF.

This rearrangement joins TRBV6-2 or TRBV6-3 to TRBJ1-2; weak D call: TRBD1 (6 bases). Germline-derived CDR1 and CDR2 are MNHEY and SVGEGT. CDR3 length: 14 amino acids. Trimming shortened V by 0 bases and J by 4 bases, and 9 bases separated the two germline ends. For the CDR3, the DNA is TGTGCCAGCAGTTACTCGGTACAGGGCTATGGCTACACCTTC. The encoded protein is CASSYSVQGYGYTF.